One sample yielded the 24 T cell receptor beta chains listed below, sequenced in a study of shared clonotypes between healthy human individuals. Clones were read by immunoSEQ multiplex PCR, and TCRdb kept only the in-frame ones, dropping some. The sample carries roughly 2,300,000 clones, 92% recorded once. The sequenced sample was naive CD4+ T cells from PBMCs. Subset specified: CD45RA+ positively selected. All receptors derive from a man younger than 30 in good health. Some clones in this sample may be carry-over from other donors' samples.

The V gene is TRBV7-2, the J gene TRBJ2-6; no clear D. The CDR3 extends over 15 amino acids. Germline V gene data show CDR1 as SGHTA and CDR2 as FQGNSA. With 5 bases removed from V and 1 base from J, the gap between germline ends came to 9 bases. CDR3 nucleotides: TGTGCCAGCAGCCCACTGAAATCTGGGGCCAACGTCCTGACTTTC. It is translated as CASSPLKSGANVLTF. The whole variable domain, filled in from reference TRBV7-2 and TRBJ2-6, reads GAGVSQSPSNKVTEKGKDVELRCDPISGHTALYWYRQSLGQGLEFLIYFQGNSAPDKSGLPSDRFSAERTGGSVSTLTIQRTQQEDSAVYLCASSPLKSGANVLTFGAGSRLTVL.

The rearrangement uses TRBV4-1 and TRBJ2-2; D tentatively reads TRBD1 or TRBD2 (6 bases each). The V and J ends lost 2 bases and 7 bases respectively, with 20 bases between them. There are 17 residues in the CDR3. Germline-derived CDR1 and CDR2 are MGHRA and YSYEKL. CDR3 sequence reads: CASSQYGLRGQGGELFF. CDR3 DNA: TGCGCCAGCAGCCAATATGGCCTCCGGGGGCAGGGCGGGGAGCTGTTTTTT.

DNA of the CDR3: TGTGCCAGCAGTTATGTCACAGGGGGCTACGAGCAGTACTTC. This encodes CASSYVTGGYEQYF. The J gene is TRBJ2-7, the V gene TRBV6-5; the match to TRBD1 covers 8 bases. The CDR3 contains 14 residues. With V trimmed by 3 bases and J by 3 bases, 4 bases remained unmatched. The germline CDR1 and CDR2 sequences are MNHEY and SVGAGI.

The rearrangement joins TRBV14 to TRBJ2-2, with 8 positions matching TRBD1. CDR1 SGHDN and CDR2 FVKESK come from the germline V gene. J lost 8 bases, V lost 4 bases, and 12 bases had no gene match. The CDR3 has 16 residues. The CDR3 region has the DNA TGTGCCAGCAGCCGATTGGCAGGGGGCGTTTCAGGGGAGCTGTTTTTT. Its translation is CASSRLAGGVSGELFF.

This chain connects TRBV25-1 to TRBJ2-6, with D perhaps matching TRBD2 (6 bases). Germline V gene sequence: CDR1 MGHDK, CDR2 SYGVNS. The CDR3 covers 16 residues. Trimming removed 11 bases from V and 0 bases from J, with 17 bases in between. Here the CDR3 DNA reads TGTGCCGCGGCGGGACGGCGAAGCTCTGGGGCCAACGTCCTGACTTTC. It translates to CAAAGRRSSGANVLTF.

The chain recombines TRBV5-1 with TRBJ2-7; 9 bases map to TRBD1. The germline V gene has CDR1 SGHRS and CDR2 YFSETQ. This CDR3 comprises 15 residues. V shed 4 bases, J shed 4 bases, and the junction held 9 bases outside the gene matches. CDR3 loop: CASSGGQGEPYEQYF. The DNA for the CDR3 is TGCGCCAGCAGCGGGGGACAGGGCGAACCTTACGAGCAGTACTTC.

The V gene is TRBV7-2, the J gene TRBJ1-5, with D hard to call. CDR1 and CDR2 from the germline V gene are SGHTA and FQGNSA. Trimming took 3 bases from V and 0 from J, leaving 15 bases between them. This CDR3 has 17 residues. The CDR3 sequence: CASSLGRDPYSNQPQHF. CDR3 in DNA: TGTGCCAGCAGCTTGGGGAGGGATCCTTATAGCAATCAGCCCCAGCATTTT.

This chain links TRBV7-9 with TRBJ2-7; TRBD2 agrees at 8 bases. V gave up 5 bases and J gave up 6 bases; unmatched junction bases: 12. This CDR3 region has 15 residues. From germline, CDR1 is SEHNR and CDR2 FQNEAQ (reference sequence). The CDR3 nucleotides read TGTGCCAGCAGCATTAGCTCGGTAGCGGGAAGCGAGCAGTACTTC. Its protein is CASSISSVAGSEQYF.

This chain joins TRBV9 and TRBJ1-4; 8 bases fit TRBD1. The V and J ends lost 4 bases and 5 bases, in that order; junction bases with no gene match: 7. The V gene's germline CDR1 is SGDLS and CDR2 YYNGEE. This CDR3 region has 15 residues. The CDR3 DNA reads TGTGCCAGCAGCCCGGGGGACAGGCGGAATGAAAAACTGTTTTTT. As protein: CASSPGDRRNEKLFF.

The chain uses TRBV28 and TRBJ1-5; a weak D match, TRBD1 (5 bases). V gave up 8 bases and J gave up 3 bases, with 14 bases separating them. Germline V gene data show CDR1 as MDHEN and CDR2 as SYDVKM. This CDR3 spans 14 amino acids. The CDR3 protein is CASSSAGDNQPQHF. For the CDR3, the DNA is TGTGCCAGCTCATCAGCGGGGGACAATCAGCCCCAGCATTTT. Variable domain in full (rest from reference TRBV28 and TRBJ1-5): DVKVTQSSRYLVKRTGEKVFLECVQDMDHENMFWYRQDPGLGLRLIYFSYDVKMKEKGDIPEGYSVSREKKERFSLILESASTNQTSMYLCASSSAGDNQPQHFGDGTRLSIL.

Concerning this clone: The sample contains more than one DNA sequence encoding this CDR3. The DNA of the CDR3 is TGTGCCAGTAGTATAACAGGGGCTACCAACTATGGCTACACCTTC. This sequence encodes CASSITGATNYGYTF. The chain couples TRBV19 to TRBJ1-2, with 7 bases matching TRBD1. CDR1 LNHDA and CDR2 SQIVND come from the germline V gene (reference sequence). This CDR3 is built from 15 residues. J was trimmed by 2 bases and V by 2 bases; bases with no gene match: 5.

V usage is TRBV10-3 and J usage is TRBJ1-4; D is unclear. CDR3 size: 16 residues. V was cut by 2 bases and J by 0 bases, with 10 bases left in between. Germline CDR1 ENHRY, CDR2 SYGVKD. CDR3 in amino acids: CAISEIYTPTNEKLFF. In DNA form, the CDR3 reads TGTGCCATCAGTGAGATATACACCCCAACTAATGAAAAACTGTTTTTT.

The V gene is TRBV5-1, the J gene TRBJ2-7; no firm D call. Trimming took 4 bases from V and 1 from J, leaving 18 bases between them. The CDR3 runs to 16 residues. From germline, CDR1 is SGHRS and CDR2 YFSETQ. The DNA of the CDR3 is TGCGCCAGCAGCCTTAGGACGAGATCAAGTTCCTACGAGCAGTACTTC. This codes for CASSLRTRSSSYEQYF.

The chain couples TRBV5-1 to TRBJ1-2; D unresolved. This CDR3 comprises 13 residues. V was clipped by 1 base and J by 2 bases, with 6 bases between them. Germline V gene sequence: CDR1 SGHRS, CDR2 YFSETQ. The CDR3: CASSLSGNYGYTF. CDR3 sequence (DNA): TGCGCCAGCAGCTTGTCTGGGAACTATGGCTACACCTTC.

The genes are TRBV29-1 and TRBJ2-5; D ambiguous. Trimming removed 4 bases at V and 5 bases at J, with 14 bases between. CDR3 length: 13 residues. Germline V gene sequence: CDR1 SQVTM, CDR2 ANQGSEA. CDR3 protein: CSVVMYKAETQYF. CDR3 DNA sequence: TGCAGCGTTGTTATGTACAAAGCTGAGACCCAGTACTTC.

This clone was observed a few times. J is TRBJ1-5 and V is TRBV25-1; weak D call: TRBD1 (6 bases). The CDR3 is 15 amino acids. Trimming cost V 3 bases and J 11 bases, with 20 bases left between them. Germline V CDR1 and CDR2: MGHDK, SYGVNS. The CDR3 region is CASSDQEGGVKAQHF. The CDR3, as DNA: TGTGCCAGCAGTGACCAGGAGGGGGGTGTCAAGGCCCAGCATTTT.

Of note for this clone: The same CDR3 can be traced to other DNA sequences in this sample. The chain uses TRBV5-1 and TRBJ1-1; no clear D gene. This CDR3 has 12 amino acids. V was pared by 4 bases and J by 1 base, with 5 bases between. Germline V lookup: CDR1 SGHRS, CDR2 YFSETQ. The CDR3 loop is CASSPGNTEAFF. CDR3 in DNA: TGCGCCAGCAGCCCGGGGAACACTGAAGCTTTCTTT.

In DNA form, the CDR3 reads TGTGCCACCAGCCCTCAACAGGGGTATGGCTACACCTTC. It codes for CATSPQQGYGYTF. The genes are TRBV15 and TRBJ1-2; 7 bases match TRBD1. Germline assignment: CDR1 LNHNV and CDR2 YYDKDF (reference sequence). Unmatched junction bases numbered 5, after V lost 5 bases and J lost 5 bases. The CDR3 consists of 13 residues.

The rearrangement joins TRBV28 to TRBJ1-2, with D hard to call. The CDR3 sequence is 13 residues long. CDR1 is MDHEN, CDR2 SYDVKM, per germline. The V end lost 2 bases, the J end lost 8 bases, and 12 bases lay between the germline ends. The CDR3: CASSLELGHGYTF. CDR3 bases: TGTGCCAGCAGTTTAGAGTTGGGTCACGGCTACACCTTC.

The chain carries TRBV18 and TRBJ2-7; 7 positions match TRBD2. CDR1 and CDR2 from the germline V gene are KGHSH and LQKENI. This CDR3 region has 14 residues. V shed 4 bases, J shed 1 base, and the junction held 4 bases outside the gene matches. DNA of the CDR3: TGTGCCAGCTCACGGGAGGGGAGGTCCTACGAGCAGTACTTC. Its protein is CASSREGRSYEQYF.

The gene calls are TRBV11-1 and TRBJ2-3; possible D gene TRBD2, 5 bases. The germline V gene has CDR1 SGHAT and CDR2 FQDESV (reference sequence). This CDR3 is built from 16 residues. Trimming stripped 0 bases from V and 3 bases from J, with 13 bases between. The CDR3 reads CASSLAGLALTDTQYF. DNA for the CDR3: TGTGCCAGCAGCTTAGCCGGGCTAGCTTTGACAGATACGCAGTATTTT. Looking up the rest from reference TRBV11-1 and TRBJ2-3 gives the full variable domain: EAEVAQSPRYKITEKSQAVAFWCDPISGHATLYWYRQILGQGPELLVQFQDESVVDDSQLPKDRFSAERLKGVDSTLKIQPAELGDSAMYLCASSLAGLALTDTQYFGPGTRLTVL.

The chain links TRBV5-6 to TRBJ1-2, with D possibly being TRBD1 (6 bases). Trimming stripped 4 bases from V and 2 bases from J, with 9 bases between. Germline assignment: CDR1 SGHDT and CDR2 YYEEEE. This CDR3 is built from 13 residues. CDR3: CASSVDRNYGYTF. In DNA, the CDR3 is TGTGCCAGCAGCGTAGACAGGAACTATGGCTACACCTTC. The full variable domain, completed using reference TRBV5-6 and TRBJ1-2, is DAGVTQSPTHLIKTRGQQVTLRCSPKSGHDTVSWYQQALGQGPQFIFQYYEEEERQRGNFPDRFSGHQFPNYSSELNVNALLLGDSALYLCASSVDRNYGYTFGSGTRLTVV.

The rearrangement joins TRBV4-3 to TRBJ1-1; D unresolved. Looked up from germline, CDR1 is LGHNA and CDR2 is YSLEER. Trimming took off 4 bases at V and 12 bases at J, with 21 bases between the two ends. The CDR3 totals 14 residues. The DNA of the CDR3 is TGCGCCAGCAGCCCCCCCGGATCCTCGGGTGTGACTTTCTTT. It encodes CASSPPGSSGVTFF.

This clone has a single count. The V gene is TRBV5-1, the J gene TRBJ1-4, with D unresolved. Trimming cost V 0 bases and J 4 bases, with 7 bases left between them. The germline gives CDR1 SGHRS, CDR2 YFSETQ. The CDR3 has 14 amino acids. The CDR3 DNA reads TGCGCCAGCAGCTTGGGGCCGATTAATGAAAAACTGTTTTTT. Translated: CASSLGPINEKLFF.